The source of this T cell receptor beta chain is a study of regulatory T cells in long-lasting Graves disease. The germline V gene has CDR1 DFQATT and CDR2 SNEGSKA (reference sequence). The CDR3 extends over 14 amino acids. Trimming removed 2 bases from V and 3 bases from J, with 11 bases in between. This clonotype was counted many times. TCR beta libraries were built with iRepertoire HTBI primers and Arm-PCR of CDR3 regions. TCRdb itself ran the multiplex PCR reads through MiXCR, one entry per CDR3 protein. The sample contains 680,000 or so distinct CDR3 sequences, less than 20% of which appear only once. Described time point: newly diagnosed GD, antithyroid drugs for less than 3 months. With RNA extracted from PBMCs as input, the TCR library was made. This sample also appeared in a second study, on T cells in Graves' hyperthyroidism and ophthalmopathy.

The sequences come from peripheral blood mononuclear cells (PBMCs), collected at new diagnosis, from a patient treated with antithyroid drugs. The sequence came from a young woman with Graves disease. This rearrangement joins TRBV20-1 to TRBJ1-5; D is possibly TRBD1 (6 bases). The CDR3 sequence: CSARMDRINQPQHF. The CDR3 region has the DNA TGCAGTGCTAGAATGGACAGAATCAATCAGCCCCAGCATTTT.